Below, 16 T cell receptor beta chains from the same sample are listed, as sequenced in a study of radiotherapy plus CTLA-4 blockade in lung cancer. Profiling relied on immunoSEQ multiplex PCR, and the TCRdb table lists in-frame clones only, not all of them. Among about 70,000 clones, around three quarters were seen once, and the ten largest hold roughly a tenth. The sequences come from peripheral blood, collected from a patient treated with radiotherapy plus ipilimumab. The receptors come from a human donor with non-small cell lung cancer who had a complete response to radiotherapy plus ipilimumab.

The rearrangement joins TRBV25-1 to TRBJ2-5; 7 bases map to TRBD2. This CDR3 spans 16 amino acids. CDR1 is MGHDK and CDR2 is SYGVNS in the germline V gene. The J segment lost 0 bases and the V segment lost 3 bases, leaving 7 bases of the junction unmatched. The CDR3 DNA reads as TGTGCCAGCAGTGATTTCAGCGGGACTCACCAAGAGACCCAGTACTTC. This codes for CASSDFSGTHQETQYF.

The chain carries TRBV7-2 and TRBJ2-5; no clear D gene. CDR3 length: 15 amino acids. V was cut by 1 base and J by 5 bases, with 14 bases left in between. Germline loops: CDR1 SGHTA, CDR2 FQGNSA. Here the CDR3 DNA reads TGTGCCAGCAGCTTAGAATCTAGTCATAGGGAGACCCAGTACTTC. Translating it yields CASSLESSHRETQYF.

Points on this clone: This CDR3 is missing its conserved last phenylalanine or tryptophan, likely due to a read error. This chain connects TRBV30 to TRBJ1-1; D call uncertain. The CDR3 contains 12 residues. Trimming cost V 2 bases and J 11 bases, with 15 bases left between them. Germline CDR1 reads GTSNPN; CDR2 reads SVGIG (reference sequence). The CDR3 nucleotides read TGTGCCTGGAGTTCTATGGGTGCGTTTGCTTTCCTT. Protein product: CAWSSMGAFAFL.

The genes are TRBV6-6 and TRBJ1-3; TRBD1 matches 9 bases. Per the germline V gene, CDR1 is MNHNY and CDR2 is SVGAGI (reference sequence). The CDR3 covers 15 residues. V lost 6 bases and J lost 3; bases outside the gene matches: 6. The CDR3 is CASRPDRGYGNTIYF. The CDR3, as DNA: TGTGCCAGCAGACCGGACAGGGGCTATGGAAACACCATATATTTT.

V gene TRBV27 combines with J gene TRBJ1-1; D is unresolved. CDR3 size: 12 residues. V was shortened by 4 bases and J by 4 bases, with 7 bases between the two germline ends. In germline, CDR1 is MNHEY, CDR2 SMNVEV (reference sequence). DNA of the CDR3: TGTGCCAGCAGTTCTCCTGGCACTGAAGCTTTCTTT. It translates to CASSSPGTEAFF.

The CDR3 reads CSAMTGDGYTF. The DNA of the CDR3 is TGCAGTGCCATGACTGGAGATGGCTACACCTTC. This chain connects TRBV20-1 to TRBJ1-2; D is ambiguous. CDR1 is DFQATT, CDR2 SNEGSKA, per germline (reference sequence). The germline V and J ends were trimmed by 6 bases and 6 bases, with 11 bases remaining between them. This CDR3 has 11 residues.

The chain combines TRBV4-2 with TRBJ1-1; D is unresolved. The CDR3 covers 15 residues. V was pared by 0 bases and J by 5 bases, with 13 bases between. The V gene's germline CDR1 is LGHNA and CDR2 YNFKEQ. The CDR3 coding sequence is TGTGCCAGCAGCCAAGATGGGAAGAGGTGGACTGAAGCTTTCTTT. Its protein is CASSQDGKRWTEAFF.

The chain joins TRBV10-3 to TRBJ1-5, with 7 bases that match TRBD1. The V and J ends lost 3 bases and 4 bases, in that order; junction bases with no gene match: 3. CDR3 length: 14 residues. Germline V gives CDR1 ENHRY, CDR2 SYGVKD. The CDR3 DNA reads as TGTGCCATCAGTGACCCGGGACAGAATCAGCCCCAGCATTTT. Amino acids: CAISDPGQNQPQHF.

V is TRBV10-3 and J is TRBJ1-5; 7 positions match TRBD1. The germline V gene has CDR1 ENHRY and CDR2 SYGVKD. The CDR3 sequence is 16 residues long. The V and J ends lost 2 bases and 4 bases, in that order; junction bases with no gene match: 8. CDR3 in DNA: TGTGCCATCAGTGAGGCGGGACAGCCTCATAATCAGCCCCAGCATTTT. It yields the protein CAISEAGQPHNQPQHF.

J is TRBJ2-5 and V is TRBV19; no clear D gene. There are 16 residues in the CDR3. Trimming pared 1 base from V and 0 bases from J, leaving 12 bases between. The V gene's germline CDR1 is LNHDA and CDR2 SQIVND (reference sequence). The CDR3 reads CASSIGLQAYQETQYF. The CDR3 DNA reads TGTGCCAGTAGTATAGGTCTCCAGGCGTACCAAGAGACCCAGTACTTC.

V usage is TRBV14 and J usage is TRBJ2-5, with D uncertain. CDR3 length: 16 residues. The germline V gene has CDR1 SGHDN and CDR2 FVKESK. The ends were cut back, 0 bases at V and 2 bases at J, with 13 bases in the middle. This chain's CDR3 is CASSQESLAVQETQYF. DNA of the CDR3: TGTGCCAGCAGCCAAGAATCCCTGGCAGTGCAAGAGACCCAGTACTTC.

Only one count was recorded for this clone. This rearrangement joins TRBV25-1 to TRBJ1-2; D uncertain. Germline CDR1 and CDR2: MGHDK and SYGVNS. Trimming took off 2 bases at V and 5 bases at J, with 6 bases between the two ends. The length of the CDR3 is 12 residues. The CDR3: CASSEGDYGYTF. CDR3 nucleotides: TGTGCCAGCAGTGAAGGCGATTATGGCTACACCTTC.

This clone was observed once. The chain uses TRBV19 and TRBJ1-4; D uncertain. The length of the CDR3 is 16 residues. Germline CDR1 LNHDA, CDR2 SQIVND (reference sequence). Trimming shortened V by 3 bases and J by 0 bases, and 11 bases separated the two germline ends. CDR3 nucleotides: TGTGCCAGTAGTATCCAGGCATCGACAACTAATGAAAAACTGTTTTTT. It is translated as CASSIQASTTNEKLFF.

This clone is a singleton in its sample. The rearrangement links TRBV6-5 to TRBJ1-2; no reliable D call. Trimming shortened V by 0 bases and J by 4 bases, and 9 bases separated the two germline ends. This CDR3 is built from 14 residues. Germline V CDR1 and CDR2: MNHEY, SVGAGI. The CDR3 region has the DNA TGTGCCAGCAGTTACTCAGAGGAGTTCTATGGCTACACCTTC. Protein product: CASSYSEEFYGYTF.

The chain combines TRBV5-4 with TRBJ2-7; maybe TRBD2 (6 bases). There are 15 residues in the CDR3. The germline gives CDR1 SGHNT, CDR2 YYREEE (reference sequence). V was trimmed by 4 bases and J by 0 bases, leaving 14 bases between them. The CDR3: CASSIGTFSSYEQYF. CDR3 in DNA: TGTGCCAGCAGCATAGGGACTTTTAGCTCCTACGAGCAGTACTTC. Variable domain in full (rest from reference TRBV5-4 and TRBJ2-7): ETGVTQSPTHLIKTRGQQVTLRCSSQSGHNTVSWYQQALGQGPQFIFQYYREEENGRGNFPPRFSGLQFPNYSSELNVNALELDDSALYLCASSIGTFSSYEQYFGPGTRLTVT.

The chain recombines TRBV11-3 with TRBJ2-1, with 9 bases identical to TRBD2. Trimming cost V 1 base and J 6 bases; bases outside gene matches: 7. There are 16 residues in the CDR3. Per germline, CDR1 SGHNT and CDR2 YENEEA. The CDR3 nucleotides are TGTGCCAGCAGCTTAGGTGGCGGCGGGAGGGGCAATGAGCAGTTCTTC. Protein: CASSLGGGGRGNEQFF.